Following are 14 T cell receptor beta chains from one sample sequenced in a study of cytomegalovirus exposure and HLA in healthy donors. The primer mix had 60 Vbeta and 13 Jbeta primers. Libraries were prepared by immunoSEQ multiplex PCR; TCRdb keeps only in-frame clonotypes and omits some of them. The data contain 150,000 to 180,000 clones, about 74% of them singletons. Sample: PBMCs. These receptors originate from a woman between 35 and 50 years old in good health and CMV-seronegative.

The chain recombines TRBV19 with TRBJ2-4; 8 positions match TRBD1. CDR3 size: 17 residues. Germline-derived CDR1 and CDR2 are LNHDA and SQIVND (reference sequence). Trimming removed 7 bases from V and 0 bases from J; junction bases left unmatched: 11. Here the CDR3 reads CASTPYRGMSAKNIQYF. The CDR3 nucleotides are TGTGCCAGTACACCTTACAGGGGGATGTCAGCCAAAAACATTCAGTACTTC.

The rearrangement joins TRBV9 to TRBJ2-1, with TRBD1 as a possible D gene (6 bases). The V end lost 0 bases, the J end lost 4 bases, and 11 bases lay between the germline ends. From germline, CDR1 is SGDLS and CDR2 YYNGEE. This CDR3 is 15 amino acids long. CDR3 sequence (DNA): TGTGCCAGCAGCGTAGGGCAGGGGTTATACAATGAGCAGTTCTTC. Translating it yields CASSVGQGLYNEQFF.

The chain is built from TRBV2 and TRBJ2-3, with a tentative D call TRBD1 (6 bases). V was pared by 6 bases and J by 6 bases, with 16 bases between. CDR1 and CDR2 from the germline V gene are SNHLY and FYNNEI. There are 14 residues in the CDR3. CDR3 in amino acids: CASRKGEMKDTQYF. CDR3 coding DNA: TGTGCCAGCAGAAAGGGGGAGATGAAGGATACGCAGTATTTT.

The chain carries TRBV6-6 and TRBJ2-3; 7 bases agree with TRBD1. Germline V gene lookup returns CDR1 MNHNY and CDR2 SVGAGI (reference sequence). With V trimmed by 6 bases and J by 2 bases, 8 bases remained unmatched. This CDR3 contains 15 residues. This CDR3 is CASSPQTGITDTQYF. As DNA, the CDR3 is TGTGCCAGCAGCCCTCAGACAGGGATCACAGATACGCAGTATTTT.

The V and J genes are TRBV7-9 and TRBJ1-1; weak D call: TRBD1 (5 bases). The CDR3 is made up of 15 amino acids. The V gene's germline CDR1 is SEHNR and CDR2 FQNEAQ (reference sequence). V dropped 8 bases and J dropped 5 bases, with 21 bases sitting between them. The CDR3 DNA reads TGTGCCAGCTCACCCTCTGCGGGACGCCGGACTGAAGCTTTCTTT. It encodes CASSPSAGRRTEAFF.

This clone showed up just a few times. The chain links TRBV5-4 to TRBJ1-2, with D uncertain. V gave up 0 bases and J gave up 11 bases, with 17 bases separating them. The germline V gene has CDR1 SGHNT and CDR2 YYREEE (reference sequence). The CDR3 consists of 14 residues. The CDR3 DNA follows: TGTGCCAGCAGCTTGGTGGGGAGCACAAAGGAATACACCTTC. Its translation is CASSLVGSTKEYTF. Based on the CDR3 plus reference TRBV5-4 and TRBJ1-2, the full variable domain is ETGVTQSPTHLIKTRGQQVTLRCSSQSGHNTVSWYQQALGQGPQFIFQYYREEENGRGNFPPRFSGLQFPNYSSELNVNALELDDSALYLCASSLVGSTKEYTFGSGTRLTVV.

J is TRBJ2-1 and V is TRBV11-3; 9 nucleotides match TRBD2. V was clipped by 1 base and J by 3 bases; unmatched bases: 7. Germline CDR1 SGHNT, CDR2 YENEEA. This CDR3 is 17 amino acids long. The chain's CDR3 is CASSLAKREDFYNEQFF. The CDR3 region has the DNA TGTGCCAGCAGCTTAGCCAAGCGGGAGGACTTCTACAATGAGCAGTTCTTC.

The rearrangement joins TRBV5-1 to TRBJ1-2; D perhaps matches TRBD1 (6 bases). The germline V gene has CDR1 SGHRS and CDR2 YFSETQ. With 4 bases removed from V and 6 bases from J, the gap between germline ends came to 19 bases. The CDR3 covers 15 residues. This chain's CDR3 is CASSLARGAVDGYTF. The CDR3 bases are TGCGCCAGCAGCCTGGCTCGGGGGGCGGTCGATGGCTACACCTTC.

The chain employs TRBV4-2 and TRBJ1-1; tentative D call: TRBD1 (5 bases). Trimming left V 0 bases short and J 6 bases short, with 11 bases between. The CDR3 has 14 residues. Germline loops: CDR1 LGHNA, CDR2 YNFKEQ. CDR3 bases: TGTGCCAGCAGCCAAGATCGGAGGGACTCTGAAGCTTTCTTT. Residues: CASSQDRRDSEAFF.

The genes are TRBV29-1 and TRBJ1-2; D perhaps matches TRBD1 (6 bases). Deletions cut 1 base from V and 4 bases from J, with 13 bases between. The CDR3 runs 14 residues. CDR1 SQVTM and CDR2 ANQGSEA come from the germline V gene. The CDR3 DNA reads TGCAGCGTTGAAGGCCTCAGGGGCGGCTATGGCTACACCTTC. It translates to CSVEGLRGGYGYTF.

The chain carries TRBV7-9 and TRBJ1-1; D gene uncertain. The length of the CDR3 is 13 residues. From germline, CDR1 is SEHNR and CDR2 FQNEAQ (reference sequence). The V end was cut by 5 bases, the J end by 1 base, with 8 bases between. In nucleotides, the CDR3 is TGTGCCAGCAGCCCCCTACCGAACACTGAAGCTTTCTTT. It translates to CASSPLPNTEAFF.

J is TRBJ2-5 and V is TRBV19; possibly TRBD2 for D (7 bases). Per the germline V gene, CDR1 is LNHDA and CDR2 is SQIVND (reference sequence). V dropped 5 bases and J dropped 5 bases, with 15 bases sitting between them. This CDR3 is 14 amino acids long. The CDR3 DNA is TGTGCCAGTAGTGCCCTCGGGGGGCTGGAGACCCAGTACTTC. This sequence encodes CASSALGGLETQYF.

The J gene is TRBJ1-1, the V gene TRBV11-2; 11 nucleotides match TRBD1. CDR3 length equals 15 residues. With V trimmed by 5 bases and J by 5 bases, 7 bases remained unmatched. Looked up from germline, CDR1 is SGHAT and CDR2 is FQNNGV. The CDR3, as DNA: TGTGCCAGCAGCCCATCTGGGACAGGGGGGACTGAAGCTTTCTTT. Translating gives CASSPSGTGGTEAFF.

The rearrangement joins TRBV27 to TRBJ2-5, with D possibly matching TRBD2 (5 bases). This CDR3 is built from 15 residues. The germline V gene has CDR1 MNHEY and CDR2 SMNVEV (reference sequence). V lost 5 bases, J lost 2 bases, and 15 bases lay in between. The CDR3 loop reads CASSHPPSGQETQYF. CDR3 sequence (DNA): TGTGCCAGCAGTCACCCCCCCAGCGGTCAAGAGACCCAGTACTTC.